Below, 5 T cell receptor beta chains from the same sample are listed, as sequenced in a study of T cell repertoires and Cas9 in healthy adults. Only in-frame clones appear in the TCRdb table, and some are missing; sequencing was by immunoSEQ multiplex PCR. The table has 20,000 to 25,000 clones, more than 90% seen once. The sequencing input was CD4+ effector T cells (CD127+, CD25-, CD137-, CD154-) from PBMCs; culture status not recorded. The receptors come from a human donor in good health.

The V gene is TRBV4-1, the J gene TRBJ2-1; 7 bases agree with TRBD1. Germline CDR1 and CDR2: MGHRA and YSYEKL. The CDR3 extends over 13 amino acids. The J segment lost 11 bases and the V segment lost 1 base, leaving 5 bases of the junction unmatched. Here the CDR3 reads CASSQGVTGKQFF. In nucleotides, the CDR3 is TGCGCCAGCAGCCAAGGAGTGACAGGGAAGCAGTTCTTC.

This clone was seen more than once but under ten times. V and J are TRBV6-5 and TRBJ2-5, with 8 bases matching TRBD1. Germline CDR1 and CDR2: MNHEY and SVGAGI. Trimming cost V 0 bases and J 4 bases; bases outside gene matches: 4. This CDR3 comprises 15 residues. The CDR3 region is CASSYSRTGRETQYF. CDR3 nucleotide sequence: TGTGCCAGCAGTTACTCCCGGACAGGGAGAGAGACCCAGTACTTC.

The chain carries TRBV5-1 and TRBJ1-3; D gene unclear. The CDR3 spans 14 residues. V was trimmed by 0 bases and J by 0 bases, leaving 4 bases between them. Germline-derived CDR1 and CDR2 are SGHRS and YFSETQ. In DNA form, the CDR3 reads TGCGCCAGCAGCTTGGGACTCTCTGGAAACACCATATATTTT. It codes for CASSLGLSGNTIYF.

V is TRBV2 and J is TRBJ2-5; D uncertain. This CDR3 is built from 11 residues. Germline CDR1 reads SNHLY; CDR2 reads FYNNEI. The V gene lost 4 bases and the J gene lost 1 base, with 1 base spanning the gap. CDR3 sequence reads: CASSVQETQYF. Written as DNA, the CDR3 is TGTGCCAGCAGTGTCCAAGAGACCCAGTACTTC. The full variable domain, in which reference TRBV2 and TRBJ2-5 provide the parts outside the CDR3, is EPEVTQTPSHQVTQMGQEVILRCVPISNHLYFYWYRQILGQKVEFLVSFYNNEISEKSEIFDDQFSVERPDGSNFTLKIRSTKLEDSAMYFCASSVQETQYFGPGTRLLVL.

The rearrangement uses TRBV5-8 and TRBJ1-5, with D perhaps TRBD1 (6 bases). The CDR3 spans 16 residues. With 1 base removed from V and 1 base from J, the gap between germline ends came to 12 bases. CDR1 is SGHTS and CDR2 is YDEGEE in the germline V gene. CDR3 sequence: CASSLSPGVSNQPQHF. CDR3 nucleotides: TGTGCCAGCAGCTTGAGTCCAGGGGTGAGCAATCAGCCCCAGCATTTT.